Below are 11 T cell receptor beta chains sequenced from a single sample in a study of blood T cell repertoires in COVID-19. The method was immunoSEQ multiplex PCR; TCRdb's version includes in-frame clones alone and lacks a portion of them. The sample shows 27,000 or so clones, about 89% of them seen only once. Sequenced sample: peripheral blood. Receptor source: a man between 65 and 85 years old with active COVID-19.

As regards this clone: At one of its ends the junction is not consistent with the germline gene, which may arise from a read error. The chain carries TRBV5-8 and TRBJ2-7; D is unclear. The CDR3 contains 11 residues. Looked up from germline, CDR1 is SGHTS and CDR2 is YDEGEE. The CDR3 bases are TGTGCCAGCAGCTTCTCCCACGAGCAGTACTTC. Translation gives CASSFSHEQYF.

This clone has a handful of counts. The J gene is TRBJ2-2, the V gene TRBV18, with D perhaps matching TRBD1 (5 bases). Looked up from germline, CDR1 is KGHSH and CDR2 is LQKENI. V dropped 7 bases and J dropped 2 bases, with 11 bases sitting between them. The CDR3 contains 14 residues. For the CDR3, the DNA is TGTGCCAGCTTGGACATGGAAAACACCGGGGAGCTGTTTTTT. Translation gives CASLDMENTGELFF.

The chain couples TRBV3-1 (or the pseudogene TRBV3-2) to TRBJ2-2; 8 positions agree with TRBD1. Per germline, CDR1 LGHDT and CDR2 YNNKEL (reference sequence). The CDR3 contains 14 residues. V was pared by 4 bases and J by 4 bases, with 2 bases of the junction left unmatched. DNA of the CDR3: TGTGCCAGCAGCCGTGGACAGGGCACCGGGGAGCTGTTTTTT. This translates into CASSRGQGTGELFF.

The rearrangement uses TRBV11-2 and TRBJ1-4; possible D gene TRBD1, 5 bases. The CDR3 contains 16 residues. CDR1 SGHAT and CDR2 FQNNGV come from the germline V gene. The germline V and J ends were trimmed by 4 bases and 0 bases, with 12 bases remaining between them. CDR3 protein: CASSSTSRATNEKLFF. Here the CDR3 DNA reads TGTGCCAGCAGCTCCACCTCCAGGGCAACTAATGAAAAACTGTTTTTT.

The chain joins TRBV4-3 to TRBJ2-3; 11 nucleotides align to TRBD2. The CDR3 contains 18 residues. The germline gives CDR1 LGHNA, CDR2 YSLEER. V shed 5 bases, J shed 0 bases, and the junction held 10 bases outside the gene matches. The DNA of the CDR3 is TGCGCCAGCAGCAAGTATATTAGCGGGGGGGGAAGCACAGATACGCAGTATTTT. It yields the protein CASSKYISGGGSTDTQYF.

This chain joins TRBV6-1 and TRBJ1-5; 9 bases line up with TRBD1. The CDR3 runs 20 residues. Germline loops: CDR1 MNHNS, CDR2 SASEGT. Germline trimming cut 6 bases from V and 5 bases from J; bases unmatched to any gene: 23. DNA for the CDR3: TGTGCCAGCAGAGAACCTTTGGGACAGGGAGGGACGAGGAGTCATCAGCCCCAGCATTTT. Translated: CASREPLGQGGTRSHQPQHF.

The chain uses TRBV6-6 and TRBJ1-1, with no clear D. Trimming removed 5 bases at V and 4 bases at J, with 5 bases between. There are 11 residues in the CDR3. CDR1 MNHNY and CDR2 SVGAGI come from the germline V gene (reference sequence). Here the CDR3 reads CASSESTEAFF. CDR3 bases: TGTGCCAGCAGTGAGAGCACTGAAGCTTTCTTT.

The V and J genes are TRBV4-3 and TRBJ1-5, with no clear D. This CDR3 is 16 amino acids long. Looked up from germline, CDR1 is LGHNA and CDR2 is YSLEER. The germline V and J ends were trimmed by 4 bases and 2 bases, with 15 bases remaining between them. The CDR3: CASSRVDLDGNQPQHF. Written as DNA, the CDR3 is TGCGCCAGCAGCCGAGTCGACTTGGATGGCAATCAGCCCCAGCATTTT.

J is TRBJ2-7 and V is TRBV5-1; 13 nucleotides agree with TRBD2. CDR1 is SGHRS, CDR2 YFSETQ, per germline. This CDR3 comprises 23 residues. V was pared by 2 bases and J by 7 bases, with 30 bases of the junction left unmatched. This CDR3 is CASSLTSLRQGTSGAPALGEQYF. The CDR3 DNA reads as TGCGCCAGCAGCTTAACGTCTCTTCGGCAGGGGACTAGCGGGGCTCCCGCCTTGGGGGAGCAGTACTTC.

The chain has TRBV11-2 and TRBJ2-2, with 8 bases identical to TRBD1. V lost 4 bases and J lost 5; bases outside the gene matches: 6. Germline V lookup: CDR1 SGHAT, CDR2 FQNNGV. The length of the CDR3 is 15 residues. The DNA of the CDR3 is TGTGCCAGCAGCTCGGACAGGGTAGGAACCGGGGAGCTGTTTTTT. The encoded protein is CASSSDRVGTGELFF.

J is TRBJ1-2 and V is TRBV7-6; the D gene is possibly TRBD1 (6 bases). CDR1 and CDR2 (germline): SGHVS, FNYEAQ. The V and J ends lost 3 bases and 3 bases respectively, with 20 bases between them. The CDR3 spans 17 residues. The CDR3 reads CASSLSPGHPLDYGYTF. The CDR3 coding sequence is TGTGCCAGCAGCTTGTCCCCGGGACACCCGCTGGACTATGGCTACACCTTC.